The 20 T cell receptor beta chains presented below share a single source sample, sequenced in a study of blood T cell repertoires in COVID-19. This table comes from immunoSEQ multiplex PCR, and its TCRdb copy is limited to in-frame clones, with some not included. The sample has 150,000 to 200,000 clones, about 78% seen once. The specimen was PBMCs or T cells enriched from blood (not recorded which). Receptors originate from a woman aged 45 to 65 who had recovered from COVID-19.

This clone was counted once. This chain joins TRBV6-6 and TRBJ2-1, with TRBD1 identical over 8 bases. V gave up 5 bases and J gave up 4 bases; unmatched junction bases: 10. Germline values: CDR1 MNHNY, CDR2 SVGAGI (reference sequence). The CDR3 runs to 16 residues. CDR3 region: CASSRTGGGGYNEQFF. Here the CDR3 DNA reads TGTGCCAGCAGTCGAACAGGGGGTGGAGGTTACAATGAGCAGTTCTTC.

The V call is TRBV4-2, the J call TRBJ2-3; TRBD2 matches 8 bases. This CDR3 has 17 residues. Per the germline V gene, CDR1 is LGHNA and CDR2 is YNFKEQ. Germline trimming cut 1 base from V and 2 bases from J; bases unmatched to any gene: 8. The CDR3 coding sequence is TGTGCCAGCAGCCAAGTAGCTAGCGGGTCCCCCACAGATACGCAGTATTTT. Protein: CASSQVASGSPTDTQYF.

The V call is TRBV21-1, the J call TRBJ2-3; TRBD1, as called in the table, went unchecked against the DNA. TRBV21-1 is an annotated pseudogene. The CDR3 loop spans 16 amino acids. CDR3 region: CASSKIMDRGPDTQYF. CDR3 nucleotide sequence: TGTGCCAGCAGCAAAATCATGGACAGGGGGCCAGATACGCAGTATTTT.

Here the CDR3 reads CASSQLAGGADTQYF. CDR3 DNA sequence: TGCGCCAGCAGCCAACTAGCGGGAGGGGCAGATACGCAGTATTTT. This chain links TRBV5-1 with TRBJ2-3, with TRBD2 matching over 13 bases. Losses at the gene ends were 4 bases for V and 4 bases for J; bases not matched to a gene: 3. The length of the CDR3 is 15 residues. Per the germline V gene, CDR1 is SGHRS and CDR2 is YFSETQ. The full variable domain, completed using reference TRBV5-1 and TRBJ2-3, is KAGVTQTPRYLIKTRGQQVTLSCSPISGHRSVSWYQQTPGQGLQFLFEYFSETQRNKGNFPGRFSGRQFSNSRSEMNVSTLELGDSALYLCASSQLAGGADTQYFGPGTRLTVL.

The chain employs TRBV30 and TRBJ2-1; the match to TRBD2 covers 10 bases. Germline CDR1 is GTSNPN and CDR2 is SVGIG (reference sequence). V dropped 0 bases and J dropped 7; count of bases not matched to a gene: 12. The CDR3 length is 17 residues. CDR3 in DNA: TGTGCCTGGAGTGTACGGTTATGGGCTAGCGGGAGAAATGAGCAGTTCTTC. It translates to CAWSVRLWASGRNEQFF.

The rearrangement uses TRBV19 and TRBJ2-4, with D possibly TRBD1 on 5 matching bases. The V gene lost 1 base and the J gene lost 7 bases, with 14 bases spanning the gap. CDR1 is LNHDA and CDR2 is SQIVND in the germline V gene (reference sequence). The CDR3 spans 15 residues. CDR3 amino acids: CASSIGSGRANIQYF. The DNA for the CDR3 is TGTGCCAGTAGTATAGGCTCTGGCAGGGCGAACATTCAGTACTTC. The full variable domain, rest sourced from reference TRBV19 and TRBJ2-4, is DGGITQSPKYLFRKEGQNVTLSCEQNLNHDAMYWYRQDPGQGLRLIYYSQIVNDFQKGDIAEGYSVSREKKESFPLTVTSAQKNPTAFYLCASSIGSGRANIQYFGAGTRLSVL.

The V and J genes are TRBV7-3 and TRBJ2-1; 8 positions agree with TRBD2. Trimming cost V 5 bases and J 7 bases; bases outside gene matches: 10. The germline V gene encodes CDR1 SGHTA and CDR2 FQGTGA. The CDR3 is 15 residues long. CDR3 in amino acids: CASSAGGVVANEQFF. As DNA, the CDR3 is TGTGCCAGCAGCGCCGGGGGGGTGGTGGCTAATGAGCAGTTCTTC.

The chain recombines TRBV7-3 with TRBJ2-3, with a tentative D call TRBD2 (5 bases). The CDR3 covers 14 residues. Per the germline V gene, CDR1 is SGHTA and CDR2 is FQGTGA. V lost 1 base and J lost 1, with 6 bases in between. The CDR3 region is CASSLNGGTDTQYF. CDR3 in DNA: TGTGCCAGCAGCTTAAACGGGGGCACAGATACGCAGTATTTT.

This clone was found many times. This sequence joins TRBV11-2 and TRBJ2-5, with D hard to call. The V and J ends lost 5 bases and 4 bases respectively, with 5 bases between them. This CDR3 is built from 11 residues. Per the germline V gene, CDR1 is SGHAT and CDR2 is FQNNGV. CDR3 coding DNA: TGTGCCAGCAGCGCCGGAGAGACCCAGTACTTC. As protein: CASSAGETQYF.

The chain carries TRBV28 and TRBJ1-5, with 7 bases aligning to TRBD1. Trimming took 6 bases from V and 4 from J; bases not matched to a gene: 6. Germline loops: CDR1 MDHEN, CDR2 SYDVKM. The CDR3 totals 14 residues. CDR3 sequence: CASRSQGPNQPQHF. The CDR3 DNA sequence: TGTGCCAGCAGATCACAGGGGCCTAATCAGCCCCAGCATTTT.

The J gene is TRBJ2-5, the V gene TRBV28; TRBD1 agrees at 7 bases. The CDR3 covers 19 residues. CDR1 MDHEN and CDR2 SYDVKM come from the germline V gene. Trimming removed 0 bases from V and 3 bases from J; junction bases left unmatched: 16. The chain's CDR3 is CASSLWRGPDGAAKETQYF. CDR3 coding DNA: TGTGCCAGCAGTTTATGGAGGGGGCCCGATGGGGCGGCGAAAGAGACCCAGTACTTC.

The chain employs TRBV6-5 and TRBJ2-7; 9 bases match TRBD1. Germline CDR1 and CDR2: MNHEY and SVGAGI. J was trimmed by 5 bases and V by 7 bases; bases with no gene match: 9. The length of the CDR3 is 14 residues. CDR3 residues: CASTRPGTGNEQYF. Here the CDR3 DNA reads TGTGCCAGCACCAGACCCGGGACAGGGAACGAGCAGTACTTC.

This clone occurred a few times. This chain links TRBV27 with TRBJ1-4, with 9 bases matching TRBD1. CDR1 and CDR2 from the germline V gene are MNHEY and SMNVEV (reference sequence). The junction had 7 bases not matched to a gene; V was cut back by 7 bases and J by 7 bases. This CDR3 spans 14 amino acids. The DNA of the CDR3 is TGTGCCAGCACAAAACAGGGGGCAGGTGAAAAACTGTTTTTT. This encodes CASTKQGAGEKLFF. The variable domain in full, completed from reference TRBV27 and TRBJ1-4, reads EAQVTQNPRYLITVTGKKLTVTCSQNMNHEYMSWYRQDPGLGLRQIYYSMNVEVTDKGDVPEGYKVSRKEKRNFPLILESPSPNQTSLYFCASTKQGAGEKLFFGSGTQLSVL.

The V and J genes are TRBV29-1 and TRBJ2-3; D not certain. CDR3 length: 12 residues. Germline V gene data show CDR1 as SQVTM and CDR2 as ANQGSEA. Between the trimmed V and J ends, which lost 4 bases and 2 bases, there was a span of 7 bases. CDR3 in amino acids: CSVVGDTDTQYF. The DNA for the CDR3 is TGCAGCGTTGTTGGAGACACAGATACGCAGTATTTT.

In DNA, the CDR3 is TGTGCCAGCAGTTTTCTTACGGCTAGCGGGACCCTCTTCGAGCAGTACTTC. This codes for CASSFLTASGTLFEQYF. The chain joins TRBV28 to TRBJ2-7, with 9 bases identical to TRBD2. Germline values: CDR1 MDHEN, CDR2 SYDVKM. V dropped 3 bases and J dropped 6; count of bases not matched to a gene: 15. The CDR3 is 17 residues long.

This clone was recorded once. The chain carries TRBV12-3 or TRBV12-4 and TRBJ1-2; 7 nucleotides line up with TRBD1. CDR3 length: 13 residues. V gave up 7 bases and J gave up 6 bases; unmatched junction bases: 8. The CDR3 is CASTLGRGHGYTF. The CDR3 DNA follows: TGTGCCAGCACCTTGGGAAGGGGGCATGGCTACACCTTC.

The chain links TRBV4-1 to TRBJ2-2, with a weak D call TRBD1 (7 bases). Germline CDR1 and CDR2: MGHRA and YSYEKL. V was trimmed by 1 base and J by 6 bases, leaving 15 bases between them. The CDR3 runs to 16 residues. The CDR3: CASSQVSRGRSGELFF. CDR3 bases: TGCGCCAGCAGCCAAGTATCCAGGGGGAGGTCCGGGGAGCTGTTTTTT.

The chain joins TRBV29-1 to TRBJ1-5, with 8 nucleotides matching TRBD1. Losses at the gene ends were 5 bases for V and 6 bases for J; bases not matched to a gene: 9. Germline CDR1 SQVTM, CDR2 ANQGSEA. The CDR3 consists of 14 residues. In nucleotides, the CDR3 is TGCAGCGTTATTGACAGGGGAGGGGGTCAGCCCCAGCATTTT. Translated, it gives CSVIDRGGGQPQHF. The full variable domain, completed using reference TRBV29-1 and TRBJ1-5, is SAVISQKPSRDICQRGTSLTIQCQVDSQVTMMFWYRQQPGQSLTLIATANQGSEATYESGFVIDKFPISRPNLTFSTLTVSNMSPEDSSIYLCSVIDRGGGQPQHFGDGTRLSIL.

J is TRBJ2-3 and V is TRBV12-3 or TRBV12-4, with D unclear. The CDR3 is 12 residues long. V dropped 4 bases and J dropped 6 bases, with 8 bases sitting between them. CDR3 protein: CASSYNIDTQYF. In DNA form, the CDR3 reads TGTGCCAGCAGTTATAACATTGATACGCAGTATTTT.

V gene TRBV24-1 combines with J gene TRBJ1-5; D is uncertain. This CDR3 spans 12 amino acids. Trimming shortened V by 3 bases and J by 10 bases, and 9 bases separated the two germline ends. From germline, CDR1 is KGHDR and CDR2 SFDVKD. The DNA of the CDR3 is TGTGCCACCAGTGATCCCGGCGGACCCCAGCATTTT. Translation gives CATSDPGGPQHF.